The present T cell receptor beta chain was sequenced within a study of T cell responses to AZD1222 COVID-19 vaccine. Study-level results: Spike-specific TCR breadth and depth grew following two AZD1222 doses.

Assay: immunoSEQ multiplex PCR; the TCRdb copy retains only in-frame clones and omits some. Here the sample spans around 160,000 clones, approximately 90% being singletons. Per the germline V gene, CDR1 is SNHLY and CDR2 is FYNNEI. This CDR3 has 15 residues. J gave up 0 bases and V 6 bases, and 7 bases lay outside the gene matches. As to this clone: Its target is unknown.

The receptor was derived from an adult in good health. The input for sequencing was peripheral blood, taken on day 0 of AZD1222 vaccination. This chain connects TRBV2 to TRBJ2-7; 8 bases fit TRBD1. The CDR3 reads CASSARQGSSYEQYF. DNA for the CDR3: TGTGCCAGCAGCGCCAGACAGGGGAGCTCCTACGAGCAGTACTTC.